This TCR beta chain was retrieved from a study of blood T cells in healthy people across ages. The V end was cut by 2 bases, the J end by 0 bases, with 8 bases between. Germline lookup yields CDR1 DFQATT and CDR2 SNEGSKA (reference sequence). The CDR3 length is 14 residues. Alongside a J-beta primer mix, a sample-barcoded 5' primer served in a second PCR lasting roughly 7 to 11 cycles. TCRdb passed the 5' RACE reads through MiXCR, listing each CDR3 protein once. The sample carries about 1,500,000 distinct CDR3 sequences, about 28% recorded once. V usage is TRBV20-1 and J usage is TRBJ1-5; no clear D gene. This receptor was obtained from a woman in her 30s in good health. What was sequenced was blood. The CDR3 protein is CSARNQYSNQPQHF. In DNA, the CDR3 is TGCAGTGCTAGAAATCAGTATAGCAATCAGCCCCAGCATTTT.